This TCR beta chain came from a study of human T cells and chemical hapten exposure. CDR3 length: 14 amino acids. Germline V gene sequence: CDR1 SEHNR, CDR2 FQNEAQ (reference sequence). Trimming shortened V by 8 bases and J by 4 bases, and 15 bases separated the two germline ends. Points from the study as a whole: TCRs exceeding a frequency of 1 in 1000 stayed unchanged under DPC sensitization.

Note on this clonotype: Its antigen is not identified.

It was the library that attached unique molecular identifiers to individual cDNA molecules. The authors' processing: TCRs per sample had a median of around 98,000 and ranged from about 23,224 to 700,000. TCRdb reprocessed the RACE reads via MiXCR and lists one record per CDR3 protein. These V and J calls originate from TCRdb's pipeline instead of the authors' own analysis. The table lists roughly 120,000 distinct CDR3 sequences, about 13% of them singletons, with roughly 3.1% in the top ten. Time point described: pre-sensitization, week 0. Treatment indicated: therapeutic diphenylcyclopropenone sensitization with weekly scalp DPC. Researchers sampled blood before each patch test went on.

The chain links TRBV7-9 to TRBJ2-1; either TRBD1 or TRBD2 may fit D (5 bases each). The material was whole blood, obtained in connection with sensitization to the hapten diphenylcyclopropenone (DPC). The sequence was obtained from a woman aged 18-29 years with alopecia areata. Some clones in this sample may be carry-over from other donors' samples. The CDR3 sequence is CASSTPREYNEQFF. CDR3 DNA: TGTGCCAGCTCCACCCCCAGGGAGTACAATGAGCAGTTCTTC.